This is a list of T cell receptor beta chains from one sample in a study of post-analysis software for immune sequencing data. TCRdb redid the calling of the PCR reads with MiXCR, one entry per CDR3 protein. The data show 350,000 to 450,000 distinct CDR3 sequences, with around a third seen just once and roughly 12% held by the top ten. The specimen sequenced was blood. The source is a girl aged 5 to 17 with multiple sclerosis. Each CDR3 is given with its conserved first and last residue. The D gene is left open where the match is weak. Clone size, where shown, is once, few, many, or a class for clones that have expanded.

D gene	V gene	J gene	clone size	CDR3 length	CDR3 protein	CDR3 DNA
.	TRBV7-6	TRBJ1-6	.	13	CASSPGPPATLHF	TGTGCCAGCAGCCCTGGACCTCCCGCAACCCTCCACTTT
TRBD2	TRBV7-8	TRBJ2-1	few	16	CASSRVGGLEVNEQFF	TGTGCCAGCAGTCGTGTGGGAGGGCTAGAAGTAAATGAGCAGTTCTTC
.	TRBV25-1	TRBJ2-1	.	15	CASSAFDGTYNEQFF	TGTGCCAGCAGTGCCTTTGACGGGACCTACAATGAGCAGTTCTTC
.	TRBV30	TRBJ1-2	once	11	CAWTRGAGYTF	TGTGCCTGGACGAGGGGGGCTGGCTACACCTTC
.	TRBV4-1	TRBJ2-7	few	14	CASSHTGTDYEQYF	TGCGCCAGCAGCCACACGGGGACCGACTACGAGCAGTACTTC
.	TRBV4-3	TRBJ1-1	.	13	CASSRGSDTEAFF	TGCGCCAGCAGCCGAGGTTCCGACACTGAAGCTTTCTTT
.	TRBV6-1	TRBJ1-5	few	13	CASRAGLNQPQHF	TGTGCCAGCAGAGCAGGCTTAAATCAGCCCCAGCATTTT
TRBD1	TRBV25-1	TRBJ2-5	.	17	CASILPGGTGSTETQYF	TGTGCCAGCATCCTCCCCGGAGGGACAGGGTCGACTGAGACCCAGTACTTC
.	TRBV7-9	TRBJ1-2	.	16	CASSPIERDFDYGYTF	TGTGCCAGCAGCCCCATTGAAAGGGATTTCGACTATGGCTACACCTTC
TRBD2	TRBV28	TRBJ2-7	.	16	CASSGASGGDSYEQYF	TGTGCCAGCAGTGGCGCTAGCGGGGGGGATTCCTACGAGCAGTACTTC
.	TRBV6-5	TRBJ2-7	.	11	CASRSGYEQYF	TGTGCCAGCAGATCAGGGTACGAGCAGTACTTC
.	TRBV18	TRBJ2-3	.	15	CASSREESPTDTQYF	TGTGCCAGCTCACGCGAGGAGTCCCCCACAGATACGCAGTATTTT
TRBD2	TRBV3-1	TRBJ2-1	few	16	CASSQVDSGGFYEQFF	TGTGCCAGCAGCCAAGTCGACAGCGGGGGGTTTTATGAGCAGTTCTTC
TRBD2	TRBV6-2/TRBV6-3	TRBJ2-3	.	16	CASSRTTSGNSGTQYF	TGTGCCAGCAGTCGCACGACTAGCGGGAACTCAGGTACGCAGTATTTT
TRBD1	TRBV7-9	TRBJ2-1	.	17	CASSLGLGQGVYNEQFF	TGTGCCAGCAGCTTAGGTCTGGGCCAGGGGGTTTACAATGAGCAGTTCTTC
.	TRBV5-6	TRBJ2-7	.	12	CASRDEGDEQYF	TGTGCCAGCAGGGATGAGGGGGACGAGCAGTACTTC
TRBD1	TRBV5-1	TRBJ1-6	few	15	CASSRGTGRQSPLHF	TGCGCCAGCAGCAGGGGGACAGGGCGGCAATCACCCCTCCACTTT
.	TRBV13	TRBJ2-7	.	13	CASSSDWTHEQYF	TGTGCCAGCAGCTCTGACTGGACCCACGAGCAGTACTTC
.	TRBV3-1	TRBJ2-5	few	16	CASSQGLRLKKETQYF	TGTGCCAGCAGCCAAGGCCTGCGACTAAAAAAAGAGACCCAGTACTTC
TRBD2	TRBV7-2	TRBJ2-1	few	19	CASSLPTSGGISSYNEQFF	TGTGCCAGCAGCTTACCGACTAGCGGGGGGATAAGCTCCTACAATGAGCAGTTCTTC
.	TRBV6-5	TRBJ2-1	.	15	CASRFQGSWSNEQFF	TGTGCCAGCAGGTTTCAGGGAAGTTGGAGCAATGAGCAGTTCTTC
TRBD1	TRBV7-9	TRBJ1-2	.	14	CASSPGQASYGYTF	TGTGCCAGCAGCCCGGGACAGGCTTCCTATGGCTACACCTTC
.	TRBV18	TRBJ1-1	.	14	CASSRTGGMAEAFF	TGTGCCAGCTCACGAACCGGAGGAATGGCTGAAGCTTTCTTT
.	TRBV24-1	TRBJ2-7	few	13	CATSDSVFYEQYF	TGTGCCACCAGTGACTCAGTTTTTTACGAGCAGTACTTC
TRBD2	TRBV7-9	TRBJ2-3	few	17	CASSLAVTSESTDTQYF	TGTGCCAGCAGCTTAGCGGTGACTAGCGAGAGCACAGATACGCAGTATTTT
TRBD1	TRBV7-9	TRBJ2-7	.	16	CASSTTTGELVYEQYF	TGTGCCAGCAGCACCACGACAGGGGAACTTGTCTACGAGCAGTACTTC
TRBD2	TRBV28	TRBJ2-7	few	16	CASKTPGGGRGYEQYF	TGTGCCAGCAAAACCCCGGGCGGGGGGCGTGGATACGAGCAGTACTTC
TRBD1	TRBV7-2	TRBJ1-5	.	17	CASSLRSVGGGGQPQHF	TGTGCCAGCAGCTTAAGGTCGGTGGGAGGGGGCGGTCAGCCCCAGCATTTT